A single sample gave rise to the 23 T cell receptor beta chains below, sequenced in a study of control samples from healthy donors and cancer patients. Profiling relied on immunoSEQ multiplex PCR, and the TCRdb table lists in-frame clones only, not all of them. The data show about 120,000 clones, more than 85% seen once. Sequencing was carried out using blood. These receptors were taken from a man aged 25 to 45 in good health.

The rearrangement uses TRBV6-6 and TRBJ1-4, with TRBD1 as a possible D gene (5 bases). This CDR3 has 14 amino acids. The germline CDR1 and CDR2 sequences are MNHNY and SVGAGI (reference sequence). Trimming took off 7 bases at V and 4 bases at J, with 13 bases between the two ends. CDR3 amino acids: CASKGPGVNEKLFF. CDR3 DNA: TGTGCCAGCAAGGGACCCGGGGTTAATGAAAAACTGTTTTTT.

The chain carries TRBV7-2 and TRBJ2-6; D is possibly TRBD1 or TRBD2 (5 bases each). The CDR3 has 15 amino acids. Germline-derived CDR1 and CDR2 are SGHTA and FQGNSA. The V gene lost 3 bases and the J gene lost 1 base, with 7 bases spanning the gap. CDR3 in amino acids: CASSLGPSGANVLTF. The CDR3 coding sequence is TGTGCCAGCAGCTTGGGACCATCTGGGGCCAACGTCCTGACTTTC.

The chain recombines TRBV5-1 with TRBJ2-3, with D tentatively TRBD2 (6 bases). Germline V gives CDR1 SGHRS, CDR2 YFSETQ. The CDR3 runs 15 residues. Trimming removed 4 bases at V and 4 bases at J, with 16 bases between. CDR3 loop: CASSLYVRGADTQYF. DNA of the CDR3: TGCGCCAGCAGCCTATACGTCCGCGGGGCAGATACGCAGTATTTT.

CDR3 nucleotides: TGTGCCAGCGGGGACGGCGGTCAGCCCCAGCATTTT. Translating gives CASGDGGQPQHF. The J gene is TRBJ1-5, the V gene TRBV2; TRBD1 might be the D (5 bases). From germline, CDR1 is SNHLY and CDR2 FYNNEI. CDR3 length equals 12 residues. Trimming left V 8 bases short and J 6 bases short, with 11 bases between. The full variable domain, rest sourced from reference TRBV2 and TRBJ1-5, is EPEVTQTPSHQVTQMGQEVILRCVPISNHLYFYWYRQILGQKVEFLVSFYNNEISEKSEIFDDQFSVERPDGSNFTLKIRSTKLEDSAMYFCASGDGGQPQHFGDGTRLSIL.

This rearrangement joins TRBV11-3 to TRBJ2-7; 9 bases fit TRBD2. Looked up from germline, CDR1 is SGHNT and CDR2 is YENEEA. The V segment lost 5 bases and the J segment 5 bases; nucleotides outside the gene matches: 1. The CDR3 is 12 residues long. CDR3 loop: CASSRGRDEQYF. As DNA, the CDR3 is TGTGCCAGCAGCCGCGGGAGGGACGAGCAGTACTTC.

The rearrangement joins TRBV28 to TRBJ2-3; D gene ambiguous. Per the germline V gene, CDR1 is MDHEN and CDR2 is SYDVKM. The CDR3 extends over 15 amino acids. Trimming removed 8 bases at V and 0 bases at J, with 15 bases between. Here the CDR3 reads CASLGKTTSTDTQYF. In DNA, the CDR3 is TGTGCCAGCTTAGGGAAAACAACTAGCACAGATACGCAGTATTTT.

This clone has a handful of counts. The chain combines TRBV10-1 with TRBJ2-7; TRBD1 matches 9 bases. The CDR3 consists of 14 residues. The V and J ends lost 5 bases and 6 bases, in that order; junction bases with no gene match: 8. Germline CDR1 WNHNN, CDR2 SYGVQD (reference sequence). CDR3: CASSPGTGSREQYF. In DNA form, the CDR3 reads TGCGCCAGCAGTCCCGGGACAGGGTCCCGCGAGCAGTACTTC.

This sequence joins TRBV19 and TRBJ2-5, with D tentatively TRBD1 (6 bases). The CDR3 sequence is 14 residues long. CDR1 is LNHDA, CDR2 SQIVND, per germline (reference sequence). V dropped 5 bases and J dropped 2 bases, with 12 bases sitting between them. CDR3 amino acids: CASSPRTAQETQYF. CDR3 coding DNA: TGTGCCAGTAGTCCGAGGACAGCACAAGAGACCCAGTACTTC.

The chain links TRBV4-1 to TRBJ1-5; D remains ambiguous. The CDR3 loop spans 13 amino acids. V was pared by 0 bases and J by 4 bases, with 4 bases between. CDR1 is MGHRA and CDR2 is YSYEKL in the germline V gene. As DNA, the CDR3 is TGCGCCAGCAGCCAAGAGTCTAATCAGCCCCAGCATTTT. Amino acids: CASSQESNQPQHF.

The count of this clone is one. The rearrangement uses TRBV27 and TRBJ1-1, with D hard to call. The V and J ends lost 5 bases and 3 bases respectively, with 16 bases between them. This CDR3 region has 15 residues. Germline V CDR1 and CDR2: MNHEY, SMNVEV (reference sequence). The CDR3 region is CASSPVDIPYTEAFF. The CDR3 coding sequence is TGTGCCAGCAGTCCGGTAGACATACCATACACTGAAGCTTTCTTT.

The chain recombines TRBV5-6 with TRBJ1-1, with D perhaps matching TRBD1 (5 bases). Germline assignment: CDR1 SGHDT and CDR2 YYEEEE. The V end lost 4 bases, the J end lost 11 bases, and 12 bases lay between the germline ends. This CDR3 spans 11 amino acids. CDR3 coding DNA: TGTGCCAGCAGCAGGGGCAGCGTGGCTTTCTTT. Protein sequence: CASSRGSVAFF.

V is TRBV9 and J is TRBJ2-5; TRBD2 aligns across 9 bases. Per the germline V gene, CDR1 is SGDLS and CDR2 is YYNGEE. The CDR3 has 17 amino acids. J lost 4 bases, V lost 0 bases, and 10 bases had no gene match. Written as DNA, the CDR3 is TGTGCCAGCAGCGTAGAGGGCGGGGGGGCCGGAGCAGAGACCCAGTACTTC. Its protein is CASSVEGGGAGAETQYF.

The chain carries TRBV24-1 and TRBJ2-1, with 7 nucleotides matching TRBD2. The V gene's germline CDR1 is KGHDR and CDR2 SFDVKD. Trimming at V came to 3 bases and at J to 7 bases, leaving 11 bases not matched to a gene. The CDR3 extends over 16 amino acids. In DNA form, the CDR3 reads TGTGCCACCAGTGATCACATTCGTCGGGGGGTGAATGAGCAGTTCTTC. It encodes CATSDHIRRGVNEQFF.

The V and J genes are TRBV7-3 and TRBJ2-5; tentatively, D is TRBD1 or TRBD2 (5 bases each). The germline gives CDR1 SGHTA, CDR2 FQGTGA. The CDR3 totals 13 residues. The V gene lost 4 bases and the J gene lost 4 bases, with 10 bases spanning the gap. The CDR3 region is CASSYGGGETQYF. The CDR3 bases are TGTGCCAGCAGCTATGGGGGTGGAGAGACCCAGTACTTC.

V gene TRBV7-9 combines with J gene TRBJ1-4; no reliable D call. This CDR3 is 11 amino acids long. Trimming took 8 bases from V and 5 from J, leaving 6 bases between them. From germline, CDR1 is SEHNR and CDR2 FQNEAQ (reference sequence). CDR3: CASRTNEKLFF. Here the CDR3 DNA reads TGTGCCAGCCGAACCAATGAAAAACTGTTTTTT.

This clone was seen only once. The chain joins TRBV18 to TRBJ1-1, with a tentative D call TRBD1 (5 bases). CDR1 and CDR2 (germline): KGHSH, LQKENI. V dropped 4 bases and J dropped 4 bases, with 13 bases sitting between them. The CDR3 covers 14 residues. CDR3 nucleotides: TGTGCCAGCTCACGGGACGGTGAGGGCACTGAAGCTTTCTTT. Encoded protein: CASSRDGEGTEAFF.

V gene TRBV12-3 or TRBV12-4 combines with J gene TRBJ2-5; D is unresolved. Trimming removed 4 bases at V and 5 bases at J, with 11 bases between. CDR3 length equals 13 residues. DNA of the CDR3: TGTGCCAGCAGTTCCGGCCTTGGGGAGACCCAGTACTTC. Encoded protein: CASSSGLGETQYF.

The V and J genes are TRBV6-5 and TRBJ1-2; tentative D call: TRBD1 (6 bases). The CDR3 length is 15 residues. Germline-derived CDR1 and CDR2 are MNHEY and SVGAGI. V was pared by 5 bases and J by 5 bases, with 18 bases between. CDR3 sequence reads: CASSPRGGVSYGYTF. CDR3 nucleotide sequence: TGTGCCAGCAGTCCTCGGGGGGGCGTTAGTTATGGCTACACCTTC.

The chain combines TRBV27 with TRBJ2-3; the D is unclear. Trimming stripped 5 bases from V and 3 bases from J, with 21 bases between. Germline V gene lookup returns CDR1 MNHEY and CDR2 SMNVEV (reference sequence). The CDR3 totals 17 residues. The CDR3 here is CASSPPFGQPQTDTQYF. The CDR3 DNA reads TGTGCCAGCAGTCCCCCCTTCGGCCAGCCCCAAACAGATACGCAGTATTTT.

The rearrangement joins TRBV7-3 to TRBJ1-1, with D unresolved. Germline loops: CDR1 SGHTA, CDR2 FQGTGA. V lost 4 bases, J lost 8 bases, and 11 bases lay in between. The CDR3 is 12 amino acids. DNA for the CDR3: TGTGCCAGCAGCTCGGGAGGGAACGAAGCTTTCTTT. Its translation is CASSSGGNEAFF.

The V call is TRBV6-1, the J call TRBJ1-5, with 9 bases lining up with TRBD1. CDR1 and CDR2 from the germline V gene are MNHNS and SASEGT. The ends lost 1 base at V and 7 bases at J; junction bases unmatched: 11. This CDR3 has 17 amino acids. The CDR3 bases are TGTGCCAGCAGTGAAGGCAACAACAGGGGGCTCGGCCAGCCCCAGCATTTT. Translation gives CASSEGNNRGLGQPQHF.

The chain couples TRBV19 to TRBJ2-5; unclear D gene. The CDR3 is made up of 12 amino acids. CDR1 is LNHDA, CDR2 SQIVND, per germline (reference sequence). Trimming removed 0 bases from V and 6 bases from J, with 5 bases in between. The CDR3: CASSIERKTQYF. Here the CDR3 DNA reads TGTGCCAGTAGTATAGAGAGGAAGACCCAGTACTTC.

The J gene is TRBJ2-3, the V gene TRBV19, with 8 bases lining up with TRBD1. Germline lookup yields CDR1 LNHDA and CDR2 SQIVND (reference sequence). The CDR3 runs to 13 residues. Trimming cost V 7 bases and J 3 bases; bases outside gene matches: 3. Here the CDR3 DNA reads TGTGCCAGTAATCGACAGGGGACAGATACGCAGTATTTT. Its protein product is CASNRQGTDTQYF.